This T cell receptor beta chain stems from a study of blood T cell repertoires in COVID-19. Across the whole study: Some COVID-19 samples were acute and others convalescent; all came from the United States, Italy and Spain. Sources were T cells, B-cell-depleted T cells, or PBMCs; the material itself was cDNA or gDNA.

Seattle participants joined during active infection and were tracked over time. Germline CDR1 and CDR2: SGHTA and FQGNSA. This CDR3 is built from 13 residues. The V end lost 4 bases, the J end lost 6 bases, and 12 bases lay between the germline ends. As processed by the authors: Nucleated cell counts were estimated from reference gene primer amplification. The table came from immunoSEQ multiplex PCR; TCRdb's copy has only in-frame clones and leaves some out. V and J calls and clone size follow that table, whereas D and trimming were derived from the DNA. Among almost 350,000 clones listed, about 92% were seen once.

The V and J genes are TRBV7-2 and TRBJ1-1; D not certain. This receptor was identified in a woman aged 60-70 years with COVID-19, enrolled during active disease. Material for sequencing was peripheral blood. CDR3 sequence: CASSSGMIAEAFF. The CDR3 DNA follows: TGTGCCAGCAGCTCGGGGATGATCGCTGAAGCTTTCTTT. The full variable domain, with the rest looked up from reference TRBV7-2 and TRBJ1-1, is GAGVSQSPSNKVTEKGKDVELRCDPISGHTALYWYRQSLGQGLEFLIYFQGNSAPDKSGLPSDRFSAERTGGSVSTLTIQRTQQEDSAVYLCASSSGMIAEAFFGQGTRLTVV.